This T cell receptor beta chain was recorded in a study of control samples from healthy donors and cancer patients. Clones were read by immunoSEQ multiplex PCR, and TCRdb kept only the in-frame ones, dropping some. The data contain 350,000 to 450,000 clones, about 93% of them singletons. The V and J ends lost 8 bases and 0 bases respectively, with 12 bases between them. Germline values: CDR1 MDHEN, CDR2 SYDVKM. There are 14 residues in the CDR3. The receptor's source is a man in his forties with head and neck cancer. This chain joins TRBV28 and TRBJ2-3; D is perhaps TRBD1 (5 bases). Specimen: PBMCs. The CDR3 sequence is CASGQTASTDTQYF. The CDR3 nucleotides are TGTGCCAGCGGGCAGACAGCAAGCACAGATACGCAGTATTTT.